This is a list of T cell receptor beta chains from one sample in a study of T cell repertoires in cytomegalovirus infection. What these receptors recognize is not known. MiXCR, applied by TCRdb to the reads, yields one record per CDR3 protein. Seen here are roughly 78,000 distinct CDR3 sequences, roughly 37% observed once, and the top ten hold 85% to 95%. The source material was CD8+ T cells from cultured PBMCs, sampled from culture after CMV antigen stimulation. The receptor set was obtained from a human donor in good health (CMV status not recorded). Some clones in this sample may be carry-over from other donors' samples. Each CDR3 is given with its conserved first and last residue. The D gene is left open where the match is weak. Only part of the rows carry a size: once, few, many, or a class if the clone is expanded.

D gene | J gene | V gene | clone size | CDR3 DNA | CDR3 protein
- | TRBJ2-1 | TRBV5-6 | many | TGTGCCAGCAGCTTGGATAGCACTGGATACAATGAGCAGTTCTTC | CASSLDSTGYNEQFF
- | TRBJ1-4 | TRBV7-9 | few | TGTGCCAGCAACGCAGGGGCAACTAATGAAAAACTGTTTTTT | CASNAGATNEKLFF
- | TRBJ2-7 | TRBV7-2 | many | TGTGCCAGCAGCTCCTATGATTCCTACGAGCAGTACTTC | CASSSYDSYEQYF
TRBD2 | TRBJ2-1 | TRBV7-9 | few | TGTGCCAGCAGCTTCCCTCTAGCGGGGGATTACAATGAGCAGTTCTTC | CASSFPLAGDYNEQFF
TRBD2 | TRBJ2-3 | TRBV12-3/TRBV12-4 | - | TGTGCCAGCAGCCAGGCGGGGGGACTGACGACAGATACGCAGTATTTT | CASSQAGGLTTDTQYF
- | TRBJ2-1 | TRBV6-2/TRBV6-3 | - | TGTGCCAGCAGTTACCGACGGATTCCCGGCGGTAGTGCCAATGAGCAGTTCTTC | CASSYRRIPGGSANEQFF
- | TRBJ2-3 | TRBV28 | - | TGTGCCAGCAGTTTACCCGGGGACGGCGAAACTACAGATACGCAGTATTTT | CASSLPGDGETTDTQYF
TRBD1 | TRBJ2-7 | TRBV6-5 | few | TGTGCCAGCAGTTGGGGACAGGGAAGCTACGAGCAGTACTTC | CASSWGQGSYEQYF
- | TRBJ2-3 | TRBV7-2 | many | TGTGCCAGCAGCTTGCCCCCAGATACGCAGTATTTT | CASSLPPDTQYF
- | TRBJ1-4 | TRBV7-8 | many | TGTGCCAGCAGCTTAGCTCCACGATCAAATGAAAAACTGTTTTTT | CASSLAPRSNEKLFF
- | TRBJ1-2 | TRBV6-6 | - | TGTGCCAGCCTACTGCTACAGGGAATGGGCTACACCTTC | CASLLLQGMGYTF
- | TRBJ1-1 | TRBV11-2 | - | TGTGCCAGCAGCTTAGATTCCCGCGGGAACACTGAAGCTTTCTTT | CASSLDSRGNTEAFF
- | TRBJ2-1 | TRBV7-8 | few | TGTGCCAGCAGCTCCATAAGACAGGAAAACTACAATGAGCAGTTCTTC | CASSSIRQENYNEQFF
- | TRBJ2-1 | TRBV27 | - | TGTGCCAGCAGTTTATCGATCGGCGCTGGGGAGCAGTTCTTC | CASSLSIGAGEQFF
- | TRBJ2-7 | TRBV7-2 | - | TGTGCCAGCAGCTTAGGGGGTCTAGAGCAGTACTTC | CASSLGGLEQYF